Listed below are T cell receptor beta chains from one sample, sequenced in a study of T cell responses to AZD1222 COVID-19 vaccine. TCRdb's copy holds only in-frame clones and misses some; the assay was immunoSEQ multiplex PCR. The table includes approximately 150,000 clones, approximately 91% detected once. The specimen was peripheral blood, collected 28 days after the second dose of the MenACWY control vaccine. The receptors stem from an adult who received the MenACWY meningococcal vaccine as a control. Both conserved end residues are part of each CDR3. D genes are given only for firm matches. Clone size appears in some rows only: once, few, many, or a class for an expanded clone.

J gene: TRBJ1-1; CDR3 length: 14; V gene: TRBV27; clone size: .; D gene: .; CDR3 protein: CASSLSQGGTEAFF; CDR3 DNA: TGTGCCAGCAGTTTAAGCCAGGGAGGCACTGAAGCTTTCTTT
J gene: TRBJ1-5; CDR3 length: 16; V gene: TRBV5-1; clone size: .; D gene: TRBD1; CDR3 protein: CASSTGTGDSNQPQHF; CDR3 DNA: TGCGCCAGCAGCACCGGGACAGGGGATAGCAATCAGCCCCAGCATTTT
J gene: TRBJ2-3; CDR3 length: 16; V gene: TRBV7-8; clone size: .; D gene: TRBD2; CDR3 protein: CASFLGLAGVLDTQYF; CDR3 DNA: TGTGCCTCGTTTTTGGGACTAGCGGGAGTATTAGATACGCAGTATTTT
J gene: TRBJ2-2; CDR3 length: 12; V gene: TRBV7-2; clone size: .; D gene: .; CDR3 protein: CASSFQFGELFF; CDR3 DNA: TGTGCCAGCAGCTTCCAGTTCGGGGAGCTGTTTTTT
J gene: TRBJ1-2; CDR3 length: 15; V gene: TRBV5-5; clone size: .; D gene: .; CDR3 protein: CASSLGGAANYGYTF; CDR3 DNA: TGTGCCAGCAGCTTGGGCGGAGCGGCTAACTATGGCTACACCTTC
J gene: TRBJ2-3; CDR3 length: 13; V gene: TRBV12-3/TRBV12-4; clone size: .; D gene: .; CDR3 protein: CASGLRSTDTQYF; CDR3 DNA: TGTGCCAGCGGACTGAGGAGCACAGATACGCAGTATTTT
J gene: TRBJ2-3; CDR3 length: 15; V gene: TRBV27; clone size: .; D gene: .; CDR3 protein: CASSLRTVRADTQYF; CDR3 DNA: TGTGCCAGCAGTTTAAGGACTGTCCGGGCAGATACGCAGTATTTT
J gene: TRBJ1-1; CDR3 length: 13; V gene: TRBV7-2; clone size: .; D gene: .; CDR3 protein: CASSFRESTEAFF; CDR3 DNA: TGTGCCAGCAGCTTTCGTGAGAGCACTGAAGCTTTCTTT
J gene: TRBJ1-1; CDR3 length: 15; V gene: TRBV5-1; clone size: few; D gene: .; CDR3 protein: CASSLAAGEGTEAFF; CDR3 DNA: TGCGCCAGCAGCTTGGCGGCAGGGGAGGGCACTGAAGCTTTCTTT
J gene: TRBJ1-2; CDR3 length: 15; V gene: TRBV19; clone size: .; D gene: TRBD1; CDR3 protein: CASSTQGQGFMGYTF; CDR3 DNA: TGTGCCAGTAGTACCCAGGGACAGGGGTTTATGGGCTACACCTTC
J gene: TRBJ2-1; CDR3 length: 11; V gene: TRBV20-1; clone size: .; D gene: .; CDR3 protein: CSATRGNEQFF; CDR3 DNA: TGCAGTGCTACACGGGGAAATGAGCAGTTCTTC
J gene: TRBJ2-5; CDR3 length: 14; V gene: TRBV5-4; clone size: .; D gene: TRBD1; CDR3 protein: CASSFDRGGRAQYF; CDR3 DNA: TGTGCCAGCAGCTTCGACAGGGGCGGAAGGGCCCAGTACTTC
J gene: TRBJ1-5; CDR3 length: 15; V gene: TRBV2; clone size: .; D gene: .; CDR3 protein: CASRETVAFNQPQHF; CDR3 DNA: TGTGCCAGTCGGGAGACTGTCGCCTTCAATCAGCCCCAGCATTTT
J gene: TRBJ2-2; CDR3 length: 15; V gene: TRBV5-4; clone size: .; D gene: .; CDR3 protein: CASSLAGGRTGELFF; CDR3 DNA: TGTGCCAGCAGCTTGGCGGGGGGCAGGACCGGGGAGCTGTTTTTT
J gene: TRBJ2-3; CDR3 length: 16; V gene: TRBV5-6; clone size: .; D gene: .; CDR3 protein: CASSLAGGRYTDTQYF; CDR3 DNA: TGTGCCAGCAGCTTGGCCGGTGGCAGATACACAGATACGCAGTATTTT
J gene: TRBJ2-7; CDR3 length: 13; V gene: TRBV28; clone size: .; D gene: TRBD1; CDR3 protein: CASGDRVLYEQYF; CDR3 DNA: TGTGCCAGCGGTGACAGGGTACTCTACGAGCAGTACTTC
J gene: TRBJ1-1; CDR3 length: 15; V gene: TRBV7-2; clone size: .; D gene: TRBD1; CDR3 protein: CASSPTPGQSTEAFF; CDR3 DNA: TGTGCCAGCAGCCCAACTCCGGGACAGTCCACTGAAGCTTTCTTT
J gene: TRBJ2-1; CDR3 length: 13; V gene: TRBV28; clone size: .; D gene: TRBD2; CDR3 protein: CASRVAGTNEQFF; CDR3 DNA: TGTGCCAGCAGGGTAGCGGGCACCAATGAGCAGTTCTTC
J gene: TRBJ1-2; CDR3 length: 16; V gene: TRBV18; clone size: .; D gene: TRBD1; CDR3 protein: CASSLFGGGADYGYTF; CDR3 DNA: TGTGCCAGCTCATTATTCGGAGGGGGCGCTGACTATGGCTACACCTTC
J gene: TRBJ2-7; CDR3 length: 14; V gene: TRBV6-2/TRBV6-3; clone size: .; D gene: .; CDR3 protein: CASSFGTTSDEQYF; CDR3 DNA: TGTGCCAGCAGTTTCGGGACCACCAGCGACGAGCAGTACTTC
J gene: TRBJ1-1; CDR3 length: 16; V gene: TRBV6-5; clone size: .; D gene: .; CDR3 protein: CASSYHSQGMNTEAFF; CDR3 DNA: TGTGCCAGCAGTTACCACTCACAGGGCATGAACACTGAAGCTTTCTTT
J gene: TRBJ1-5; CDR3 length: 14; V gene: TRBV6-6; clone size: .; D gene: TRBD1; CDR3 protein: CAHRDSYSNQPQHF; CDR3 DNA: TGTGCCCACCGGGACAGCTATAGCAATCAGCCCCAGCATTTT
J gene: TRBJ2-7; CDR3 length: 15; V gene: TRBV6-5; clone size: .; D gene: .; CDR3 protein: CASSRTRDDGYEQYF; CDR3 DNA: TGTGCCAGCAGTCGGACCCGGGACGACGGCTACGAGCAGTACTTC
J gene: TRBJ2-1; CDR3 length: 16; V gene: TRBV6-2/TRBV6-3; clone size: .; D gene: TRBD1; CDR3 protein: CASSYVKTGLYNEQFF; CDR3 DNA: TGTGCCAGCAGTTACGTAAAGACAGGGCTCTACAATGAGCAGTTCTTC
J gene: TRBJ2-1; CDR3 length: 20; V gene: TRBV9; clone size: .; D gene: TRBD2; CDR3 protein: CASTPEKGVTSGDPYNEQFF; CDR3 DNA: TGTGCCAGCACACCCGAAAAGGGGGTGACTAGCGGGGACCCCTACAATGAGCAGTTCTTC
J gene: TRBJ2-7; CDR3 length: 19; V gene: TRBV7-3; clone size: .; D gene: TRBD2; CDR3 protein: CASSLRGAGTTKGSYEQYF; CDR3 DNA: TGTGCCAGCAGCTTAAGGGGCGCCGGGACTACCAAAGGAAGCTACGAGCAGTACTTC
J gene: TRBJ1-2; CDR3 length: 14; V gene: TRBV20-1; clone size: once; D gene: TRBD1; CDR3 protein: CSASYRGTGYGYTF; CDR3 DNA: TGCAGTGCGAGTTACAGGGGGACGGGCTATGGCTACACCTTC
J gene: TRBJ2-7; CDR3 length: 16; V gene: TRBV21-1; clone size: .; D gene: .; CDR3 protein: CASSQDLADRGDEQYF; CDR3 DNA: TGTGCCAGCAGTCAAGACCTAGCGGATCGCGGGGACGAGCAGTACTTC
J gene: TRBJ1-5; CDR3 length: 14; V gene: TRBV13; clone size: few; D gene: .; CDR3 protein: CASSLGSSNQPQHF; CDR3 DNA: TGTGCCAGCAGCTTAGGATCCAGCAATCAGCCCCAGCATTTT
J gene: TRBJ1-1; CDR3 length: 13; V gene: TRBV30; clone size: .; D gene: .; CDR3 protein: CAWRGLRNTEAFF; CDR3 DNA: TGTGCCTGGAGGGGACTGAGGAACACTGAAGCTTTCTTT